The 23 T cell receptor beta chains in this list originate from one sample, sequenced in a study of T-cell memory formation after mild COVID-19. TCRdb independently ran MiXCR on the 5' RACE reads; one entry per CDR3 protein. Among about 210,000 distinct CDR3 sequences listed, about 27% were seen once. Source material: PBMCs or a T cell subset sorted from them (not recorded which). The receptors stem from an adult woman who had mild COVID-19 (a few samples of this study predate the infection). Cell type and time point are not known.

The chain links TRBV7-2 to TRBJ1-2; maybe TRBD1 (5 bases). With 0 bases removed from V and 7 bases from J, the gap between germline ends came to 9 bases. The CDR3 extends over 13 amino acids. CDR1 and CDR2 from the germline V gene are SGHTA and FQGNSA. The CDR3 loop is CASSLARDGGYTF. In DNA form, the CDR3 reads TGTGCCAGCAGCTTAGCTCGGGACGGTGGCTACACCTTC. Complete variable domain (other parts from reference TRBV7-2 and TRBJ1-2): GAGVSQSPSNKVTEKGKDVELRCDPISGHTALYWYRQSLGQGLEFLIYFQGNSAPDKSGLPSDRFSAERTGGSVSTLTIQRTQQEDSAVYLCASSLARDGGYTFGSGTRLTVV.

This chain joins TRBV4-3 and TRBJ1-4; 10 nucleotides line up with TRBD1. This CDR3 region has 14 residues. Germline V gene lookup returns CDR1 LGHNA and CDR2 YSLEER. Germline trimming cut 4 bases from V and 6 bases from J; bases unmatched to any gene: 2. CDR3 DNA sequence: TGCGCCAGCAGCCCCGGGACAGGGGATGAAAAACTGTTTTTT. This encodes CASSPGTGDEKLFF.

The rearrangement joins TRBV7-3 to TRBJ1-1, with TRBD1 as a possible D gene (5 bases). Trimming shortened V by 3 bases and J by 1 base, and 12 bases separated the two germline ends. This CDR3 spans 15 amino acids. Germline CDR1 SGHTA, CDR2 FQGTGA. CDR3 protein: CASSLSGTANTEAFF. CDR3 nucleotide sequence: TGTGCCAGCAGCTTGTCCGGGACGGCGAACACTGAAGCTTTCTTT.

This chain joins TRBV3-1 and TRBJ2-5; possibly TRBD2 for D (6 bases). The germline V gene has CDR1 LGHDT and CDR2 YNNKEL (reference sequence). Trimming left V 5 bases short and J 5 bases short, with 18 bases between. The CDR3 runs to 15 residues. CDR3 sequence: CASSGGTVMFETQYF. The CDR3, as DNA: TGTGCCAGCAGCGGTGGGACTGTGATGTTCGAGACCCAGTACTTC.

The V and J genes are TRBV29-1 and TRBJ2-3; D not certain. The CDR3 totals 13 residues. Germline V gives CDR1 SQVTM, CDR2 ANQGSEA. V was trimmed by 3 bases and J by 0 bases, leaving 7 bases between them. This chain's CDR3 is CSVEWQSTDTQYF. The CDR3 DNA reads TGCAGCGTTGAGTGGCAGAGCACAGATACGCAGTATTTT.

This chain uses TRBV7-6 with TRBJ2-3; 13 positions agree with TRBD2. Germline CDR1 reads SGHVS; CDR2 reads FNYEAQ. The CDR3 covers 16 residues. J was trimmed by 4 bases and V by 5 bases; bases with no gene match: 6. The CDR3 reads CASSTTSGGAADTQYF. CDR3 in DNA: TGTGCCAGCAGCACTACTAGCGGGGGGGCCGCAGATACGCAGTATTTT.

The CDR3: CAISQEGEETQYF. DNA for the CDR3: TGTGCCATCTCTCAGGAGGGGGAAGAGACCCAGTACTTC. V usage is TRBV10-3 and J usage is TRBJ2-5; D is perhaps TRBD1 or TRBD2 (6 bases each). Deletions cut 8 bases from V and 3 bases from J, with 13 bases between. Germline values: CDR1 ENHRY, CDR2 SYGVKD. This CDR3 spans 13 amino acids.

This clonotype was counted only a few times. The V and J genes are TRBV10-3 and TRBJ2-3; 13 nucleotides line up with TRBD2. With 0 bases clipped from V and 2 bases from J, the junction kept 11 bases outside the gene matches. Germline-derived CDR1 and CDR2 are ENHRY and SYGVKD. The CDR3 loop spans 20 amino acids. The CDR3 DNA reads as TGTGCCATCAGTGAGTCGGGACTAGCGGGGCGGACCACCTACACAGATACGCAGTATTTT. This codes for CAISESGLAGRTTYTDTQYF.

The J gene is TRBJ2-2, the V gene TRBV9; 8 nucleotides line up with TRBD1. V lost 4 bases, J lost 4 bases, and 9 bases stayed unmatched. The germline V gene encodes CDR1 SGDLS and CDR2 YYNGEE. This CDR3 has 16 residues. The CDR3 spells CASSIGQGAGTGELFF. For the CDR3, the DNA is TGTGCCAGCAGCATCGGACAGGGAGCTGGCACCGGGGAGCTGTTTTTT.

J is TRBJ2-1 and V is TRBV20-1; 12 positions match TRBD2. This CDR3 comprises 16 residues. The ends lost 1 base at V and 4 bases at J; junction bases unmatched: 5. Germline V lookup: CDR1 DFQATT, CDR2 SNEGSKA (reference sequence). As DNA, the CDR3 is TGCAGTGCTAGAGGCTTACTAGCGGGGGGTTACAATGAGCAGTTCTTC. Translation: CSARGLLAGGYNEQFF.

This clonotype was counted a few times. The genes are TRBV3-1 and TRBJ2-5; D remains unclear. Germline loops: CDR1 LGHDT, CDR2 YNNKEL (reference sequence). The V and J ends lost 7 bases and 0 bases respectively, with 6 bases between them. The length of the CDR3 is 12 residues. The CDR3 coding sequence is TGTGCCAGCACCTATAACCAAGAGACCCAGTACTTC. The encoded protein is CASTYNQETQYF.

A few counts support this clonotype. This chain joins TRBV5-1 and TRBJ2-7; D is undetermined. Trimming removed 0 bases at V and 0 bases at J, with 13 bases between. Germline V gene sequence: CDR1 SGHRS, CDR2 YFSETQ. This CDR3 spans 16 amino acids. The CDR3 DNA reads TGCGCCAGCAGCTTGGAACCCCGTCCAAGCTCCTACGAGCAGTACTTC. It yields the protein CASSLEPRPSSYEQYF.

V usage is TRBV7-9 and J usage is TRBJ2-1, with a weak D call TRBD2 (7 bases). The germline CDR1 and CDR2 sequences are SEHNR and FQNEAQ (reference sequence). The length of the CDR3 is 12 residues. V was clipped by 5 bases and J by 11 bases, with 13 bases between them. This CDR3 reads CASSPDGGQQFF. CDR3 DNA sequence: TGTGCCAGCAGCCCCGACGGGGGGCAGCAGTTCTTC.

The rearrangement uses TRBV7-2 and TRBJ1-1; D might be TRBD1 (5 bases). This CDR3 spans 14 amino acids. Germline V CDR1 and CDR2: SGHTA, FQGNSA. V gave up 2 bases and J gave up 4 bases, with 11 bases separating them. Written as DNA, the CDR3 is TGTGCCAGCAGCTTACCCCGACAGCCCACTGAAGCTTTCTTT. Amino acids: CASSLPRQPTEAFF. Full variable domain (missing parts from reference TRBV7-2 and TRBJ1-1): GAGVSQSPSNKVTEKGKDVELRCDPISGHTALYWYRQSLGQGLEFLIYFQGNSAPDKSGLPSDRFSAERTGGSVSTLTIQRTQQEDSAVYLCASSLPRQPTEAFFGQGTRLTVV.

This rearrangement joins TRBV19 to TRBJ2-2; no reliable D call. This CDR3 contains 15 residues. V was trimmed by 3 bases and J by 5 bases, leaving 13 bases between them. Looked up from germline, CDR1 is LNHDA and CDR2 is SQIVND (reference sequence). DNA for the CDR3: TGTGCCAGTAGTATGGTCGGGCGCGGTACCGGGGAGCTGTTTTTT. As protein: CASSMVGRGTGELFF.

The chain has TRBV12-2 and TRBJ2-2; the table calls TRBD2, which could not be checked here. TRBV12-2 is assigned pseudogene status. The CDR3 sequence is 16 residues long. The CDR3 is CASRWPGLALTGELFF. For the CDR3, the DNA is TGTGCAAGTCGCTGGCCGGGACTAGCGCTCACCGGGGAGCTGTTTTTT.

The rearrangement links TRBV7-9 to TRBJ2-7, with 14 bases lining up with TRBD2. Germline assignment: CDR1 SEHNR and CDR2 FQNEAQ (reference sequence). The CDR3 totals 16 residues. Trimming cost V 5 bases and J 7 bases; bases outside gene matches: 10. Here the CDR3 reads CASSPRGLAGVVEQYF. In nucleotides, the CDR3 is TGTGCCAGCAGCCCGCGGGGACTAGCGGGAGTCGTAGAGCAGTACTTC.

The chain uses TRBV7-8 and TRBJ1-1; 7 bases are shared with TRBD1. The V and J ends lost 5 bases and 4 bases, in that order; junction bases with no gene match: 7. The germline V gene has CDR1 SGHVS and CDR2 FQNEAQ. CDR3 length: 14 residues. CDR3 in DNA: TGTGCCAGCAGCCTAGAGACAGGGTTCACTGAAGCTTTCTTT. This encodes CASSLETGFTEAFF.

CDR3 residues: CASGERVNEQFF. CDR3 in DNA: TGTGCCAGCGGAGAGAGGGTGAATGAGCAGTTCTTC. This chain joins TRBV7-6 and TRBJ2-1, with D tentatively TRBD2 (5 bases). Germline V gene lookup returns CDR1 SGHVS and CDR2 FNYEAQ. There are 12 residues in the CDR3. Trimming stripped 8 bases from V and 7 bases from J, with 12 bases between.

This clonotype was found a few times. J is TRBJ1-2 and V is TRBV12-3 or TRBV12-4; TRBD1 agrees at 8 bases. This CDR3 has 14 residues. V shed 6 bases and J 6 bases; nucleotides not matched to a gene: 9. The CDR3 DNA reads TGTGCCAGCAGAGGGGGACAGGCTGAGGATGGCTACACCTTC. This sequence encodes CASRGGQAEDGYTF.

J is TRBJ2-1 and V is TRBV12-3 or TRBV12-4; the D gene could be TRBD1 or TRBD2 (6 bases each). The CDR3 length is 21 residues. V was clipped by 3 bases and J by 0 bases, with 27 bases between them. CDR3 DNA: TGTGCCAGCAGTTTGTACACTATTGGACAGTCGAAGACTAGCTCCTACAATGAGCAGTTCTTC. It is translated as CASSLYTIGQSKTSSYNEQFF.

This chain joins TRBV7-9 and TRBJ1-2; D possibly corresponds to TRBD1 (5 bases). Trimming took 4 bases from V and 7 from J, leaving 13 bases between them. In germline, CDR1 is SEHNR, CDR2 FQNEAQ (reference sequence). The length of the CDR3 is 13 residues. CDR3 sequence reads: CASSSDQGLGYTF. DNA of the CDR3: TGTGCCAGCAGCTCGGACCAGGGACTTGGCTACACCTTC. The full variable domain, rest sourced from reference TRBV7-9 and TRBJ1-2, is DTGVSQNPRHKITKRGQNVTFRCDPISEHNRLYWYRQTLGQGPEFLTYFQNEAQLEKSRLLSDRFSAERPKGSFSTLEIQRTEQGDSAMYLCASSSDQGLGYTFGSGTRLTVV.

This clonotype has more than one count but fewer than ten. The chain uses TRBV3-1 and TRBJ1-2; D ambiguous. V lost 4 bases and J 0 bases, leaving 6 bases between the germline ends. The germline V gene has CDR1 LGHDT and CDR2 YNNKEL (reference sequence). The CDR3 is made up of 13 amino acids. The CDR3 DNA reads TGTGCCAGCAGCCGGGCAGCTAACTATGGCTACACCTTC. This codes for CASSRAANYGYTF. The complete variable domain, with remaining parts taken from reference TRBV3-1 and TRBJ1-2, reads DTAVSQTPKYLVTQMGNDKSIKCEQNLGHDTMYWYKQDSKKFLKIMFSYNNKELIINETVPNRFSPKSPDKAHLNLHINSLELGDSAVYFCASSRAANYGYTFGSGTRLTVV.